These 5 T cell receptor beta chains were sequenced from one sample in a study of T cells in women clearing cervical HPV infection. The table came from immunoSEQ multiplex PCR; TCRdb's copy has only in-frame clones and leaves some out. This sample's table has about 23,000 clones. Sequenced sample: blood buffy coat. These receptors came from a woman between 18 and 70 years old with a cervical HPV16 infection that either progressed to CIN3+ or cleared (not recorded which).

The sequenced CDR3 bases are TGTGCCAGCAGCGCCCGGGGGGACTTCCAAGAGACT. Translating it yields CASSARGDFQET. The CDR3 in its entirety is CASSARGDFQETQYF. This chain joins TRBV9 and TRBJ2-4, with TRBD2 matching over 7 bases. The missing CDR3 end, 3 residues past where the read stops, is filled in from the germline J gene. This CDR3 spans 15 amino acids. The germline V gene has CDR1 SGDLS and CDR2 YYNGEE.

A remark on this clone: Read coverage stops 3 residues before the CDR3 terminus; the germline J gene supplies the remainder. V gene TRBV20-1 combines with J gene TRBJ2-3, with TRBD1 identical over 8 bases. The CDR3 consists of 14 residues. J was trimmed by 1 base and V by 4 bases; bases with no gene match: 4. Germline V gene data show CDR1 as DFQATT and CDR2 as SNEGSKA (reference sequence). CDR3 region: CSATGTGGTDTQYF. The sequenced CDR3 bases are TGCAGTGCTACCGGGACAGGCGGCACAGATACG.

Worth noting for this clone: The read gets to within 3 residues of the CDR3 end, and the germline J gene fills in the rest. The gene calls are TRBV20-1 and TRBJ1-2, with 11 bases fitting TRBD1. The CDR3 totals 15 residues. The V gene's germline CDR1 is DFQATT and CDR2 SNEGSKA (reference sequence). The ends lost 1 base at V and 4 bases at J; junction bases unmatched: 5. The DNA read from the CDR3 is TGCAGTGCTAGAGGACCCGGACAGGGGGCCTATGGC. This sequence encodes CSARGPGQGAYG. The whole CDR3 protein reads CSARGPGQGAYGYTF.

Comments on this clone: The sequence runs out 3 residues before the end of the CDR3; the remainder is reconstructed from the germline J gene. The chain employs TRBV7-2 and TRBJ2-2; D is uncertain. The CDR3 length is 14 residues. Germline V gives CDR1 SGHTA, CDR2 FQGNSA. The DNA read from the CDR3 is TGTGCCAGCAGCCCGAGCTCCTATAATTCACCG. Its protein is CASSPSSYNSP. The complete CDR3 sequence is CASSPSSYNSPLFF.

For this clone: The read finishes 3 residues shy of the CDR3 end, and the germline J gene is used to complete it. This sequence joins TRBV7-3 and TRBJ1-4; maybe TRBD1 (5 bases). This CDR3 comprises 15 residues. The germline CDR1 and CDR2 sequences are SGHTA and FQGTGA. V was trimmed by 4 bases and J by 0 bases, leaving 9 bases between them. The part of the CDR3 DNA that was read is TGTGCCAGCAGCTGCAGACAGACAACTAATGAAAAA. Translation gives CASSCRQTTNEK. In full, the CDR3 is CASSCRQTTNEKLFF.